These T cell receptor beta chains were read from a single sample in a study of T cell responses to AZD1222 COVID-19 vaccine. This table comes from immunoSEQ multiplex PCR, and its TCRdb copy is limited to in-frame clones, with some not included. In the table there are roughly 130,000 clones, 88% of which are singletons. The sequences come from peripheral blood, collected on day 0 of AZD1222 vaccination. These TCRs come from an adult in good health. The CDR3 runs from the conserved cysteine through the conserved F or W. The order of the fields is V gene, D gene, CDR3 length, clone size, J gene, CDR3 protein, CDR3 DNA. A D gene is named only where the DNA matches it firmly. Not every row has a clone size; where given, it reads once, few, many or a size class.

TRBV27	TRBD1	16	NA	TRBJ1-5	CASSLQGASGNQPQHF	TGTGCCAGCAGTTTACAGGGGGCAAGTGGCAATCAGCCCCAGCATTTT
TRBV7-9	TRBD1	13	NA	TRBJ1-2	CASSPGQGSRYTF	TGTGCCAGCAGCCCGGGACAGGGGTCGAGGTACACCTTC
TRBV9	NA	14	NA	TRBJ2-1	CASSVVTGNNEQFF	TGTGCCAGCAGCGTAGTTACAGGCAACAATGAGCAGTTCTTC
TRBV20-1	NA	11	NA	TRBJ2-4	CSAPRADIQYF	TGCAGTGCCCCCCGCGCGGACATTCAGTACTTC
TRBV5-1	NA	15	NA	TRBJ1-4	CASSFLGPRNEKLFF	TGCGCCAGCAGCTTCCTAGGACCTAGAAATGAAAAACTGTTTTTT
TRBV21-1	NA	14	NA	TRBJ2-3	CASSRGSHTDTQYF	TGTGCCAGCAGTAGGGGATCTCACACAGATACGCAGTATTTT
TRBV28	TRBD1	14	once	TRBJ1-3	CASSLQGGWNTIYF	TGTGCCAGCAGTTTGCAAGGGGGCTGGAACACCATATATTTT
TRBV6-5	TRBD1	16	NA	TRBJ2-7	CASSYSPTGASYEQYF	TGTGCCAGCAGTTACTCCCCCACAGGGGCCTCCTACGAGCAGTACTTC
TRBV6-6	TRBD1	13	NA	TRBJ2-5	CASSYGTVGTQYF	TGTGCCAGCAGTTATGGGACAGTGGGGACCCAGTACTTC
TRBV6-6	NA	15	NA	TRBJ2-2	CASSYLQGNTGELFF	TGTGCCAGCAGTTACCTACAAGGAAACACCGGGGAGCTGTTTTTT
TRBV7-7	NA	18	NA	TRBJ2-6	CASSRGPVRVSGANVLTF	TGTGCCAGCAGCCGGGGACCGGTCCGAGTCTCTGGGGCCAACGTCCTGACTTTC
TRBV7-2	TRBD2	19	NA	TRBJ2-6	CASSPPPAGGYSGANVLTF	TGTGCCAGCAGCCCCCCCCCGGCGGGAGGTTACTCTGGGGCCAACGTCCTGACTTTC
TRBV9	NA	12	NA	TRBJ1-2	CASSVPDYGYTF	TGTGCCAGCAGCGTACCGGACTATGGCTACACCTTC
TRBV2	NA	14	NA	TRBJ1-5	CASKWRGGFQPQHF	TGTGCCAGCAAGTGGAGAGGAGGGTTTCAGCCCCAGCATTTT
TRBV30	TRBD1	13	NA	TRBJ2-7	CAWIQTGGYEQYF	TGTGCCTGGATACAGACAGGGGGATACGAGCAGTACTTC
TRBV2	TRBD2	13	NA	TRBJ2-1	CASIQREGREQFF	TGTGCCAGCATACAGCGGGAGGGCCGAGAGCAGTTCTTC
TRBV14	TRBD2	17	NA	TRBJ2-1	CASSRKLTSGGRDEQFF	TGTGCCAGCAGCCGGAAATTGACTAGCGGGGGTAGGGATGAGCAGTTCTTC
TRBV7-9	TRBD2	15	NA	TRBJ2-3	CASSLAGEGPDTQYF	TGTGCCAGCAGCTTAGCGGGGGAGGGGCCAGATACGCAGTATTTT
TRBV7-9	NA	13	NA	TRBJ2-7	CASSFSSGYEQYF	TGTGCCAGCAGCTTCAGTAGCGGCTACGAGCAGTACTTC
TRBV5-1	NA	14	NA	TRBJ2-1	CASSLEVRGIGQFF	TGCGCCAGCAGCTTGGAGGTTCGAGGGATCGGGCAGTTCTTC
TRBV18	TRBD1	14	NA	TRBJ2-7	CASSTGQGLSEQYF	TGTGCCAGCTCAACCGGACAGGGACTCTCCGAGCAGTACTTC
TRBV25-1	NA	14	NA	TRBJ1-4	CASSGFRGDEKLFF	TGTGCCAGCAGTGGATTTCGAGGGGATGAAAAACTGTTTTTT
TRBV5-5	TRBD1	14	NA	TRBJ2-3	CASSLTGGSDTQYF	TGTGCCAGCAGCTTGACAGGGGGTTCAGATACGCAGTATTTT
TRBV4-1	NA	15	once	TRBJ1-4	CASSQQGSTNEKLFF	TGCGCCAGCAGCCAACAGGGTAGTACTAATGAAAAACTGTTTTTT
TRBV7-2	TRBD2	17	NA	TRBJ2-1	CASSSSGGAGSYNEQFF	TGTGCCAGCAGCTCTAGCGGGGGGGCCGGCTCCTACAATGAGCAGTTCTTC
TRBV12-5	TRBD1	15	NA	TRBJ1-1	CASGLVAGGSAEAFF	TGTGCTAGTGGTTTGGTGGCAGGGGGCTCGGCTGAAGCTTTCTTT
TRBV11-2	TRBD2	18	once	TRBJ2-3	CASSPGGLAGVYLDTQYF	TGTGCCAGCAGCCCAGGGGGTCTAGCGGGAGTATACCTAGATACGCAGTATTTT
TRBV5-1	TRBD1	16	NA	TRBJ1-1	CASSLGTGVQGTEAFF	TGCGCCAGCAGCTTGGGGACAGGGGTTCAAGGAACTGAAGCTTTCTTT
TRBV20-1	NA	11	NA	TRBJ2-1	CSRGDYNEQFF	TGCTCCAGAGGGGACTACAATGAGCAGTTCTTC
TRBV3-1/TRBV3-2	TRBD1	17	NA	TRBJ1-2	CASSQATPGQGNYGYTF	TGTGCCAGCAGCCAGGCAACCCCGGGACAGGGTAACTATGGCTACACCTTC
TRBV20-1	NA	11	few	TRBJ2-7	CSAEGTYEQYF	TGCAGTGCTGAGGGCACCTACGAGCAGTACTTC
TRBV27	TRBD1	14	NA	TRBJ1-5	CASSWDSGNQPQHF	TGTGCCAGCAGTTGGGACAGCGGCAATCAGCCCCAGCATTTT
TRBV10-2	NA	13	NA	TRBJ2-3	CASSVPPTDTQYF	TGCGCCAGCAGTGTCCCGCCCACAGATACGCAGTATTTT
TRBV4-1	TRBD2	17	NA	TRBJ2-1	CASSQDFGTSGNNEQFF	TGCGCCAGCAGCCAAGACTTCGGGACTAGCGGAAACAATGAGCAGTTCTTC
TRBV27	NA	13	NA	TRBJ2-2	CASSLVNTGELFF	TGTGCCAGCAGTTTAGTGAACACCGGGGAGCTGTTTTTT
TRBV7-2	NA	14	once	TRBJ2-1	CASSTGSSYNEQFF	TGTGCCAGCAGCACGGGGAGCTCCTACAATGAGCAGTTCTTC
TRBV28	TRBD1	15	NA	TRBJ2-7	CASSKPGTGFYEQYF	TGTGCCAGCAGTAAACCCGGGACAGGGTTCTACGAGCAGTACTTC
TRBV7-9	TRBD2	17	few	TRBJ2-3	CASSLATLAGGGDTQYF	TGTGCCAGCAGCTTAGCCACTCTAGCGGGAGGTGGAGATACGCAGTATTTT
TRBV5-1	NA	14	NA	TRBJ2-5	CASSLAGAGETQYF	TGCGCCAGCAGCTTGGCTGGGGCAGGGGAGACCCAGTACTTC
TRBV7-2	NA	15	NA	TRBJ1-6	CASSPTGGLNSPLHF	TGTGCCAGCAGCCCCACCGGTGGGTTGAATTCACCCCTCCACTTT
TRBV11-1	NA	14	few	TRBJ1-4	CASSLSRSNEKLFF	TGTGCCAGCAGCTTATCGAGGTCTAATGAAAAACTGTTTTTT
TRBV18	NA	16	NA	TRBJ2-2	CASSSYTGVGTGELFF	TGTGCCAGCTCATCGTATACTGGAGTCGGCACCGGGGAGCTGTTTTTT
TRBV5-6	NA	13	NA	TRBJ2-7	CASSLGTNYEQYF	TGTGCCAGCAGCTTGGGGACTAACTACGAGCAGTACTTC
TRBV27	TRBD1	16	NA	TRBJ1-5	CASSPSGQGMNQPQHF	TGTGCCAGCAGTCCATCCGGACAGGGAATGAATCAGCCCCAGCATTTT
TRBV2	NA	13	NA	TRBJ1-5	CASGGMRNQPQHF	TGTGCCAGCGGAGGGATGCGGAATCAGCCCCAGCATTTT
TRBV5-1	NA	14	NA	TRBJ2-7	CASSLGVPATEQYF	TGCGCCAGCAGCTTGGGGGTCCCGGCCACTGAGCAGTACTTC
TRBV3-1/TRBV3-2	TRBD1	16	NA	TRBJ1-5	CASSLGQAIVNQPQHF	TGTGCCAGCAGCCTCGGACAGGCGATCGTCAATCAGCCCCAGCATTTT